This paragraph reports one TCR beta chain. The antigen remains unidentified. TCRdb reanalysed the reads using MiXCR and keeps one entry per CDR3 protein. The sample lists tens of thousands of distinct CDR3 sequences, 25% to 30% occurring once. The data originate from a study of T cell repertoires in cytomegalovirus infection. Overall study context: Well-studied HLA-B-restricted CMV epitopes were used in the study alongside recently identified HLA-C-restricted ones. Matching HLA type, along with CMV infection, was indicated by public TCR beta signatures.

Findings and limits, study-wide: Ex vivo, HLA-C-restricted CMV-specific TCR beta clonotypes prevailed over the rest of the response. The cumulative frequency of public TCR beta families distinguished individuals who carried CMV together with the relevant HLA.

The CDR3 covers 14 residues. V was pared by 7 bases and J by 2 bases, with 6 bases of the junction left unmatched. Germline CDR1 WSHSY, CDR2 SAAADI. The sequences come from CD8+ T cells from cultured PBMCs, collected from culture after CMV antigen stimulation. The TCR comes from a human donor in good health (CMV status not recorded). Some clones in this sample may be carry-over from other donors' samples. The chain uses TRBV10-2 and TRBJ2-3, with 7 bases aligning to TRBD2. The CDR3 DNA follows: TGCGCCAGCAAAACTAGCGACCCCACAGATACGCAGTATTTT. Protein: CASKTSDPTDTQYF.